These T cell receptor beta chains were read from a single sample in a study of T cells in Graves' hyperthyroidism and ophthalmopathy. TCRdb independently ran MiXCR on the multiplex PCR reads; one entry per CDR3 protein. The sample consists of some 500,000 distinct CDR3 sequences, more than 15% of them appearing once. Sequences were obtained from blood. The receptors come from a woman under 40 with Graves' ophthalmopathy. Each CDR3 is given with its conserved first and last residue. The order of the fields is D gene, J gene, CDR3 length, clone size, V gene, CDR3 protein, CDR3 DNA. D genes are given only for firm matches. Rows give clone size only sometimes, using once, few, many, or a class for an expanded clone.

>NA|TRBJ2-1|11|many|TRBV6-2/TRBV6-3
CASTQGGEQFF
TGTGCCAGCACCCAGGGGGGTGAGCAGTTCTTC
>TRBD1|TRBJ1-2|13|few|TRBV9
CASSEGQGHGYTF
TGTGCCAGCAGCGAGGGACAGGGCCATGGCTACACCTTC
>NA|TRBJ2-1|14|NA|TRBV29-1
CSVNPGLTGREQFF
TGCAGCGTCAATCCGGGACTGACTGGACGTGAGCAGTTCTTC
>NA|TRBJ2-5|15|many|TRBV6-2/TRBV6-3
CASAPVPTAQETQYF
TGTGCCAGCGCACCAGTACCGACAGCCCAAGAGACCCAGTACTTC
>TRBD1|TRBJ2-5|13|few|TRBV28
CASSRQGEETRYF
TGTGCCAGCAGTCGACAGGGGGAAGAGACCCGGTACTTC
>NA|TRBJ2-7|15|few|TRBV7-7
CASSLKTGPPYEQYF
TGTGCTAGCAGCTTGAAAACAGGGCCACCCTACGAGCAGTACTTC
>NA|TRBJ2-7|14|few|TRBV4-1
CASSQLVTPYEQYF
TGCGCCAGCAGCCAATTAGTTACTCCCTACGAGCAGTACTTC
>NA|TRBJ2-3|15|many|TRBV20-1
CSAPPGDDGWDTQYF
TGCAGTGCTCCGCCCGGCGATGACGGGTGGGATACGCAGTATTTT
>NA|TRBJ1-1|18|once|TRBV10-2
CASSELPGLREGPVEAFF
TGCGCCAGCAGTGAGCTACCAGGTCTTCGTGAGGGGCCGGTTGAAGCTTTCTTT
>TRBD1|TRBJ2-7|15|many|TRBV24-1
CATSDWTGNSYEQYF
TGTGCCACCAGTGATTGGACAGGGAACTCCTACGAGCAGTACTTC
>NA|TRBJ1-1|14|many|TRBV28
CASSWTTANTEAFF
TGTGCCAGCAGTTGGACTACAGCGAACACTGAAGCTTTCTTT
>TRBD2|TRBJ2-3|18|few|TRBV15
CATSPTTGTSEDTDTQYF
TGTGCCACCAGCCCCACGACCGGGACTAGTGAGGACACAGATACGCAGTATTTT
>NA|TRBJ1-4|13|NA|TRBV7-9
CASSSRGTEKLFF
TGTGCCAGCAGCTCCCGCGGGACCGAAAAACTGTTTTTT
>TRBD1|TRBJ1-5|15|NA|TRBV28
CASSSTDRGGQPQHF
TGTGCCAGCAGCTCTACCGACAGGGGCGGCCAGCCCCAGCATTTT
>NA|TRBJ1-1|16|NA|TRBV5-1
CASSAEWTKSNTEAFF
TGCGCCAGCAGCGCGGAATGGACTAAGTCGAACACTGAAGCTTTCTTT
>NA|TRBJ2-7|13|few|TRBV7-3
CASSQGGPPEQYF
TGTGCCAGCAGCCAGGGGGGCCCGCCCGAGCAGTACTTC
>TRBD2|TRBJ2-1|15|few|TRBV20-1
CSASGGTSGLNEQFF
TGCAGTGCTAGCGGTGGGACTAGCGGACTCAATGAGCAGTTCTTC
>NA|TRBJ1-2|12|many|TRBV7-2
CASSPRDYGYTF
TGTGCCAGCAGCCCCAGAGACTATGGCTACACCTTC
>NA|TRBJ2-1|13|many|TRBV20-1
CSAGKSSYNEQFF
TGCAGTGCTGGCAAGAGCTCCTACAATGAGCAGTTCTTC
>TRBD2|TRBJ2-1|12|many|TRBV20-1
CSCSGRWLEQFF
TGCAGTTGTAGCGGGAGGTGGCTTGAGCAGTTCTTC
>TRBD1|TRBJ2-5|17|few|TRBV9
CASSPRLQGVGKETQYF
TGTGCCAGCAGCCCCCGATTACAGGGGGTTGGCAAAGAGACCCAGTACTTC
>NA|TRBJ2-3|11|NA|TRBV10-3
CAISSGDTQYF
TGTGCCATCAGCTCGGGGGATACGCAGTATTTT
>NA|TRBJ1-1|14|few|TRBV10-3
CAISDGLGNTEAFF
TGTGCCATCAGTGACGGACTGGGGAACACTGAAGCTTTCTTT
>NA|TRBJ2-2|16|few|TRBV5-1
CASSSTGSLNTGELFF
TGCGCCAGCAGCTCGACGGGATCGCTGAACACCGGGGAGCTGTTTTTT
>NA|TRBJ2-5|14|many|TRBV11-2
CASSPTAYQETQYF
TGTGCCAGCAGTCCTACAGCGTACCAAGAGACCCAGTACTTC
>NA|TRBJ2-1|13|many|TRBV24-1
CATAQGVNNEQFF
TGTGCCACGGCGCAGGGAGTTAACAATGAGCAGTTCTTC
>NA|TRBJ1-5|13|few|TRBV7-6
CASSLSVRQPQHF
TGTGCCAGCAGCTTAAGTGTTCGTCAGCCCCAGCATTTT
>NA|TRBJ1-1|13|NA|TRBV2
CASSDSFDTEAFF
TGTGCCAGCAGTGACAGCTTCGACACTGAAGCTTTCTTT